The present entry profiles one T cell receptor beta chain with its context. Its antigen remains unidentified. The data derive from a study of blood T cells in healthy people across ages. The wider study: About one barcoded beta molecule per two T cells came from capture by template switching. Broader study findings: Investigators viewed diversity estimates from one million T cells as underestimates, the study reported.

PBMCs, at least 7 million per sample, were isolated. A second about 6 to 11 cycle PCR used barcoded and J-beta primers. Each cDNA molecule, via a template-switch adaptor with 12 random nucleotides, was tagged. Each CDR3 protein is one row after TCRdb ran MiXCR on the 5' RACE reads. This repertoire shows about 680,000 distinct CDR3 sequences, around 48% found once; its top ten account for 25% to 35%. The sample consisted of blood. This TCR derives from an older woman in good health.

The CDR3 coding sequence is TGCAGTGCTAGTCCCGGGGGTAGCAACAATGAGCAGTTCTTC. The encoded protein is CSASPGGSNNEQFF. The chain uses TRBV20-1 and TRBJ2-1; D might be TRBD2 (6 bases). Looked up from germline, CDR1 is DFQATT and CDR2 is SNEGSKA (reference sequence). CDR3 length: 14 amino acids. Trimming shortened V by 3 bases and J by 5 bases, and 14 bases separated the two germline ends.